Given below is one T cell receptor beta chain in context. Its antigen is unknown. Per-base qualities were not stored, and no clone one base away is much larger. This sample was included in a study of Ad26.COV2.S vaccination and SARS-CoV-2 variants (dated by TCRdb to 2020 to 2022). In the study overall: Donors in the vaccine arm were drawn from COV1001, a multicentre, randomized, double-blind, placebo-controlled phase I-IIa trial testing Ad26.COV2.S in healthy adults. Ad26.COV2.S was administered intramuscularly at 5 x 10^10 or 1 x 10^11 viral particles, either as a single shot or as two shots given 56 days apart. Investigators did not know the trial group allocation while performing experiments and assessing outcomes. The TCR-sequenced set comprised around 30 samples: around 20 Ad26.COV2.S vaccine recipients, 5 placebo recipients and 8 SARS-CoV-2 convalescent individuals. Trial participants were randomized into five groups of five: low-dose or high-dose Ad26.COV2.S given once or twice, or placebo on both occasions. Sequencing of the TCRbeta repertoire served to evaluate the specificity and breadth of SARS-CoV-2-reactive T cell receptors following Ad26.COV2.S vaccination. The investigation overall reported the following: Ad26.COV2.S recipients had higher spike-specific TCR breadth than placebo recipients (P = 0.0014). Non-spike TCR breadth was comparable between vaccine and placebo recipients, consistent with the vaccine containing only spike. The study lacked the statistical power to compare responses across vaccine doses or regimens. It was noted by the authors that total T cell responses may have been underestimated by the TCR breadth and depth analyses. Substantial breadth of spike-specific CD8+ and CD4+ T cell responses was reported after vaccination.

Deletion took 1 base off V and 10 bases off J, with a span of 16 bases between the germline ends. CDR1 and CDR2 are drawn from the germline V gene: SGHDN, FVKESK. The CDR3, from cysteine to phenylalanine, totals 14 residues. The CDR3 DNA has 42 bases and is translated from base 1. The immunoSEQ Assay was used to sequence TCRbeta CDR3 regions. After extraction, genomic DNA underwent amplification by bias-controlled multiplex PCR, followed by high-throughput sequencing. The authors' pipeline ran thus. To quantify the absolute abundance of every unique TCRbeta CDR3 region, sequences were collapsed and filtered. T cell fraction was estimated by normalizing TCRbeta template counts to usable DNA, with usable DNA measured through amplification of reference genes found in all nucleated cells. Repertoire TCRs were annotated as SARS-CoV-2-specific by exact matching of V gene, CDR3 amino acid sequence and J gene to a known reactive TCR set. The reference SARS-CoV-2 TCR set came from MIRA and was filtered for enrichment in COVID-19-positive ImmuneCODE repertoires, removing public or cross-reactive TCRs. Drawing on the MIRA antigens, annotated TCRs were analysed further at the level of specific ORF or position within ORF. Depth was the summed frequency of annotated unique rearrangements, while breadth was defined as annotated unique rearrangements over total unique productive rearrangements. TCR breadth was compared between groups using two-sided Wilcoxon rank-sum tests. Not all clones reach the TCRdb copy of this immuneACCESS table, which keeps in-frame sequences only. Checked studies attribute under half of the gap to unresolved V genes and leave the rest unexplained. The V and J calls and clone size were taken over from that table, and D and trimming were inferred from the DNA. This sample gives more than 400,000 clones in total; roughly 90% of them show up just once. The top ten hold less than 2% of the sample.

The sample's treatment or condition label, in plain terms: 15 to 20 received Ad26.COV2.S at low or high dose, single or two shots; five or six received placebo; per-sample allocation not given. Repertoires of vaccine and placebo recipients were sequenced from samples taken on day 63 after the first injection. Cohort 1b enrolled about two dozen adults aged 18-55 years at a single site in Boston, USA, between 29 July and 7 August 2020. Ad26.COV2.S consisted of a replication-incompetent adenovirus type 26 vector by which a prefusion-stabilized SARS-CoV-2 spike protein from the original Wuhan strain was expressed.

This clonotype was sampled from a person aged 18 to 59 who received the Ad26.COV2.S COVID-19 vaccine or a placebo. The V gene is TRBV14 and the J gene is TRBJ1-1; the D segment cannot be called with confidence. The input for sequencing was peripheral blood, taken in a trial of Ad26.COV2.S vaccine versus placebo. The DNA is TGTGCCAGCAGCCAAGCGGGCAGCCTGCGGCGAGCTTTCTTT. It specifies CASSQAGSLRRAFF.